The 21 T cell receptor beta chains below were found in one sample sequenced in a study of blood T cell repertoires in COVID-19. The table came from immunoSEQ multiplex PCR; TCRdb's copy has only in-frame clones and leaves some out. The sample lists under 450,000 clones, more than 85% occurring once. The material sequenced was PBMCs or T cells enriched from blood (not recorded which). The receptors were gathered from a woman aged 25 to 45 who had recovered from COVID-19.

The chain joins TRBV18 to TRBJ2-7; TRBD1 matches 8 bases. The J segment lost 3 bases and the V segment lost 5 bases, leaving 9 bases of the junction unmatched. CDR1 is KGHSH, CDR2 LQKENI, per germline. This CDR3 comprises 15 residues. CDR3 amino acids: CASSSTGQEYYEQYF. In DNA, the CDR3 is TGTGCCAGCTCATCGACGGGACAGGAATACTACGAGCAGTACTTC. Full variable domain (remainder filled in from reference TRBV18 and TRBJ2-7): NAGVMQNPRHLVRRRGQEARLRCSPMKGHSHVYWYRQLPEEGLKFMVYLQKENIIDESGMPKERFSAEFPKEGPSILRIQQVVRGDSAAYFCASSSTGQEYYEQYFGPGTRLTVT.

V is TRBV11-2 and J is TRBJ2-7, with TRBD2 as a possible D gene (6 bases). Per the germline V gene, CDR1 is SGHAT and CDR2 is FQNNGV. The CDR3 length is 14 residues. V was trimmed by 1 base and J by 0 bases, leaving 7 bases between them. The CDR3 spells CASSLGSGSYEQYF. CDR3 nucleotides: TGTGCCAGCAGCTTAGGTAGCGGCTCCTACGAGCAGTACTTC.

The chain has TRBV10-1 and TRBJ2-1; 9 bases fit TRBD2. CDR3 length: 15 amino acids. With V trimmed by 3 bases and J by 2 bases, 2 bases remained unmatched. Germline V gene data show CDR1 as WNHNN and CDR2 as SYGVQD (reference sequence). CDR3 sequence reads: CASSDQRGAYNEQFF. The CDR3 coding sequence is TGCGCCAGCAGTGACCAGCGGGGGGCCTACAATGAGCAGTTCTTC.

This clone was detected only a few times. The V and J genes are TRBV5-4 and TRBJ2-5; a weak D match, TRBD1 (6 bases). CDR3 length: 14 amino acids. CDR1 is SGHNT and CDR2 is YYREEE in the germline V gene (reference sequence). The V and J ends lost 5 bases and 0 bases respectively, with 11 bases between them. The CDR3 nucleotides read TGTGCCAGCAGTAAGGACAGAGACCAAGAGACCCAGTACTTC. Translation gives CASSKDRDQETQYF.

The V and J genes are TRBV5-1 and TRBJ2-2, with D possibly TRBD1 on 5 matching bases. Per the germline V gene, CDR1 is SGHRS and CDR2 is YFSETQ. This CDR3 contains 14 residues. Trimming took off 0 bases at V and 4 bases at J, with 7 bases between the two ends. CDR3 sequence reads: CASSLAQGTGELFF. The CDR3, as DNA: TGCGCCAGCAGCTTGGCCCAGGGCACCGGGGAGCTGTTTTTT. The full variable domain, completed using reference TRBV5-1 and TRBJ2-2, is KAGVTQTPRYLIKTRGQQVTLSCSPISGHRSVSWYQQTPGQGLQFLFEYFSETQRNKGNFPGRFSGRQFSNSRSEMNVSTLELGDSALYLCASSLAQGTGELFFGEGSRLTVL.

The V gene is TRBV9, the J gene TRBJ1-6; D call uncertain. V was pared by 3 bases and J by 5 bases, with 6 bases between. This CDR3 is built from 13 residues. Germline V gives CDR1 SGDLS, CDR2 YYNGEE. The CDR3 bases are TGTGCCAGCAGCGAGCAACATAATTCACCCCTCCACTTT. Translation: CASSEQHNSPLHF.

This clone was found once. V gene TRBV2 combines with J gene TRBJ1-2, with TRBD1 matching over 8 bases. The germline CDR1 and CDR2 sequences are SNHLY and FYNNEI. The V gene end was trimmed by 8 bases and the J gene end by 5 bases; junction bases not matched to a gene: 10. The CDR3 sequence is 14 residues long. Here the CDR3 reads CASGKDRVDYGYTF. CDR3 nucleotides: TGTGCCAGCGGGAAGGACAGGGTTGATTATGGCTACACCTTC.

CDR3: CASSVGQFTDTQYF. The CDR3 DNA reads as TGTGCCAGCAGCGTAGGGCAGTTCACAGATACGCAGTATTTT. The chain couples TRBV9 to TRBJ2-3; D unclear. This CDR3 has 14 amino acids. Trimming took off 0 bases at V and 2 bases at J, with 7 bases between the two ends. CDR1 and CDR2 from the germline V gene are SGDLS and YYNGEE.

This chain connects TRBV9 to TRBJ2-5; 8 bases map to TRBD1. With 4 bases clipped from V and 5 bases from J, the junction kept 10 bases outside the gene matches. Germline-derived CDR1 and CDR2 are SGDLS and YYNGEE. The CDR3 runs to 15 residues. The DNA of the CDR3 is TGTGCCAGCAGCATTGGGACAGGACTCGGGGAGACCCAGTACTTC. Protein product: CASSIGTGLGETQYF.

The CDR3 DNA is TGCAGTGCTAGTTTTCCGGGACTCAGCTACAATGAGCAGTTCTTC. It encodes CSASFPGLSYNEQFF. The rearrangement joins TRBV20-1 to TRBJ2-1, with a tentative D call TRBD2 (6 bases). Germline V lookup: CDR1 DFQATT, CDR2 SNEGSKA (reference sequence). This CDR3 is 15 amino acids long. Trimming left V 3 bases short and J 3 bases short, with 15 bases between.

The CDR3 loop reads CATSRAADISTDTQYF. CDR3 bases: TGTGCCACCAGCAGAGCGGCAGACATTAGCACAGATACGCAGTATTTT. The rearrangement links TRBV15 to TRBJ2-3; D gene unclear. Germline values: CDR1 LNHNV, CDR2 YYDKDF (reference sequence). The CDR3 consists of 16 residues. V was trimmed by 1 base and J by 0 bases, leaving 11 bases between them.

The chain couples TRBV28 to TRBJ2-1; D perhaps matches TRBD1 (6 bases). Trimming shortened V by 3 bases and J by 6 bases, and 12 bases separated the two germline ends. The CDR3 length is 14 residues. Germline V gene sequence: CDR1 MDHEN, CDR2 SYDVKM. CDR3 DNA: TGTGCCAGCAGTTTGGTACAGGGTAGCAATGAGCAGTTCTTC. This translates into CASSLVQGSNEQFF.

The genes are TRBV28 and TRBJ1-2; D is undetermined. The CDR3 is 12 amino acids. Trimming pared 6 bases from V and 5 bases from J, leaving 10 bases between. CDR1 and CDR2 (germline): MDHEN, SYDVKM. Written as DNA, the CDR3 is TGTGCCAGCAGGCAGGAAGGATATGGCTACACCTTC. As protein: CASRQEGYGYTF.

This clone was seen a single time. The rearrangement links TRBV15 to TRBJ2-7, with 8 bases aligning to TRBD1. This CDR3 is 14 amino acids long. Germline trimming cut 4 bases from V and 7 bases from J; bases unmatched to any gene: 9. Germline assignment: CDR1 LNHNV and CDR2 YYDKDF (reference sequence). CDR3 coding DNA: TGTGCCACCAGCACCTGGACAGGGATGGGGGAGCAGTACTTC. Translation gives CATSTWTGMGEQYF.

The rearrangement uses TRBV6-4 and TRBJ1-3; D may be TRBD1 (6 bases). V was shortened by 9 bases and J by 4 bases, with 16 bases between the two germline ends. The germline gives CDR1 MRHNA, CDR2 SNTAGT. The CDR3 is made up of 14 amino acids. The CDR3 spells CASRGQGKGNTIYF. The CDR3 nucleotides read TGTGCCAGTAGGGGACAAGGGAAGGGAAACACCATATATTTT.

The rearrangement uses TRBV21-1 and TRBJ2-7; TRBD1 is the table's D call, not checked against the DNA. TRBV21-1 is reported as a pseudogene. CDR3 length equals 10 residues. The CDR3 protein is CASLPPGQYF. For the CDR3, the DNA is TGTGCCAGCCTGCCTCCAGGACAGTACTTC.

The chain carries TRBV9 and TRBJ2-3, with 9 bases matching TRBD2. Germline V gene lookup returns CDR1 SGDLS and CDR2 YYNGEE. The CDR3 contains 17 residues. The trim removed 4 bases at V and 3 bases at J, leaving 12 bases unmatched. The CDR3: CASSSYPGAGGTDTQYF. DNA of the CDR3: TGTGCCAGCAGCTCCTACCCGGGGGCGGGGGGGACAGATACGCAGTATTTT.

This chain links TRBV25-1 with TRBJ2-2; TRBD2 is a possible D gene (6 bases). The CDR3 has 14 residues. The germline CDR1 and CDR2 sequences are MGHDK and SYGVNS. V gave up 7 bases and J gave up 4 bases, with 13 bases separating them. The CDR3 bases are TGTGCCAGCACCCGGGTGGGGGGCACCGGGGAGCTGTTTTTT. As protein: CASTRVGGTGELFF.

CDR3 in DNA: TGTGCCAGCAGTTTGGCGGGAGGAGGCTACAATGAGCAGTTCTTC. Amino acid sequence: CASSLAGGGYNEQFF. V and J are TRBV28 and TRBJ2-1; the match to TRBD2 covers 8 bases. The V gene end was trimmed by 3 bases and the J gene end by 3 bases; junction bases not matched to a gene: 4. This CDR3 is 15 amino acids long. Germline V CDR1 and CDR2: MDHEN, SYDVKM. The full variable domain, with the rest looked up from reference TRBV28 and TRBJ2-1, is DVKVTQSSRYLVKRTGEKVFLECVQDMDHENMFWYRQDPGLGLRLIYFSYDVKMKEKGDIPEGYSVSREKKERFSLILESASTNQTSMYLCASSLAGGGYNEQFFGPGTRLTVL.

The chain links TRBV27 to TRBJ2-1; D call uncertain. From germline, CDR1 is MNHEY and CDR2 SMNVEV (reference sequence). CDR3 size: 13 residues. The V end lost 7 bases, the J end lost 4 bases, and 11 bases lay between the germline ends. CDR3 protein: CASTSSLYNEQFF. The CDR3 DNA reads TGTGCCAGCACGTCCTCACTATACAATGAGCAGTTCTTC.

The chain joins TRBV2 to TRBJ1-2; TRBD1 might be the D (6 bases). Germline V CDR1 and CDR2: SNHLY, FYNNEI. This CDR3 has 14 residues. Trimming removed 7 bases from V and 5 bases from J, with 17 bases in between. The CDR3 here is CASIKGDTKYGYTF. Here the CDR3 DNA reads TGTGCCAGCATAAAAGGGGACACGAAATATGGCTACACCTTC.